This T cell receptor (beta chain) comes out of a study of blood T cell repertoires in COVID-19. The repertoire was sequenced with immunoSEQ multiplex PCR; TCRdb's copy has only in-frame clones and lacks some. Of around 56,000 clones in the sample, about 73% were seen once. The CDR3 totals 12 residues. V was cut by 6 bases and J by 7 bases, with 12 bases left in between. The clonotype was recovered from a woman in her seventies with acute or convalescent COVID-19. The sequenced sample was peripheral blood. V and J are TRBV12-3 or TRBV12-4 and TRBJ1-1; no definite D call. CDR3 coding DNA: TGTGCCAGCAGCCAAGTAGCACTTGAAGCTTTCTTT. This encodes CASSQVALEAFF.